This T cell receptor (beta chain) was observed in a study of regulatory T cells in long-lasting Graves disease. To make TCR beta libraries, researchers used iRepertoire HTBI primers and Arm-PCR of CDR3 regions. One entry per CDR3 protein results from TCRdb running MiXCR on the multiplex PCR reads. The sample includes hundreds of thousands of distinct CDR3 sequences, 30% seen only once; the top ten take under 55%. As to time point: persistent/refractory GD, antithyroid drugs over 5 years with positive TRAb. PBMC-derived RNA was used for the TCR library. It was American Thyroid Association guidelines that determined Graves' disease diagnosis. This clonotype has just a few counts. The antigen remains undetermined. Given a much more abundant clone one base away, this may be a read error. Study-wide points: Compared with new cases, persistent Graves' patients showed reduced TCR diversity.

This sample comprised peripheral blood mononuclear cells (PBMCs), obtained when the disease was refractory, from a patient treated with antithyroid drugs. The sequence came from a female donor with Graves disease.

CDR3 nucleotides: TGTGCCAGCAGTTTGGGACTAGCGAGAGAGACCCAGTACTTC. Translated, it gives CASSLGLARETQYF. The rearrangement joins TRBV27 to TRBJ2-5, with 10 bases fitting TRBD2. CDR1 and CDR2 (germline): MNHEY, SMNVEV (reference sequence). The CDR3 is made up of 14 amino acids. Germline trimming cut 3 bases from V and 4 bases from J; bases unmatched to any gene: 2.